The 16 T cell receptor beta chains below all came from one sample that was sequenced in a study of T cell repertoires in cytomegalovirus infection. One entry per CDR3 protein results from TCRdb running MiXCR on the reads. There are 500,000 to 600,000 distinct CDR3 sequences in the sample; approximately 16% occur only once, and roughly a quarter lies in the top ten. The material sequenced was CD8+ T cells from PBMCs. All receptors derive from a human donor in good health (CMV status not recorded). Some clones in this sample may be carry-over from other donors' samples.

In its sample, this clonotype was seen a few times. V gene TRBV28 combines with J gene TRBJ2-2; TRBD2 matches 10 bases. From germline, CDR1 is MDHEN and CDR2 SYDVKM. This CDR3 region has 17 residues. V trimming: 3 bases; J trimming: 4 bases; junction bases outside the gene matches: 8. The CDR3 loop reads CASSFTSGNIGTGELFF. In DNA, the CDR3 is TGTGCCAGCAGTTTCACTAGCGGGAACATCGGCACCGGGGAGCTGTTTTTT.

In this sample, this clonotype turned up many times. The chain recombines TRBV7-9 with TRBJ2-7, with D possibly matching TRBD2 (6 bases). The CDR3 is made up of 16 amino acids. Trimming pared 5 bases from V and 0 bases from J, leaving 17 bases between. Germline assignment: CDR1 SEHNR and CDR2 FQNEAQ (reference sequence). The CDR3 DNA sequence: TGTGCCAGCAGCCCCCGGGGGAGGAGCCGCTCCTACGAGCAGTACTTC. Protein product: CASSPRGRSRSYEQYF.

In this sample, this clonotype turned up a few times. The chain is built from TRBV27 and TRBJ1-5; the D gene is possibly TRBD1 (5 bases). Per germline, CDR1 MNHEY and CDR2 SMNVEV (reference sequence). V dropped 0 bases and J dropped 4 bases, with 16 bases sitting between them. The CDR3 runs to 17 residues. CDR3 in amino acids: CASSLSGIRQFNQPQHF. The CDR3 bases are TGTGCCAGCAGTTTATCGGGGATACGACAGTTTAATCAGCCCCAGCATTTT.

This rearrangement joins TRBV6-1 to TRBJ1-2, with unresolved D. CDR3 length equals 15 residues. The V gene's germline CDR1 is MNHNS and CDR2 SASEGT. V was shortened by 7 bases and J by 4 bases, with 19 bases between the two germline ends. CDR3 sequence reads: CASKELVSPLYGYTF. The CDR3 nucleotides are TGTGCCAGCAAGGAATTGGTATCCCCCCTCTATGGCTACACCTTC.

This chain uses TRBV20-1 with TRBJ1-3; no firm D call. The V end lost 0 bases, the J end lost 0 bases, and 15 bases lay between the germline ends. CDR1 DFQATT and CDR2 SNEGSKA come from the germline V gene (reference sequence). CDR3 length: 17 amino acids. CDR3 region: CSARDLLTATSGNTIYF. The CDR3, as DNA: TGCAGTGCTAGAGACCTTCTTACCGCGACCTCTGGAAACACCATATATTTT.

This clonotype was seen repeatedly, ten times or more. The chain links TRBV7-9 to TRBJ2-3; 12 bases align to TRBD2. Per the germline V gene, CDR1 is SEHNR and CDR2 is FQNEAQ (reference sequence). The CDR3 length is 18 residues. Germline trimming cut 6 bases from V and 0 bases from J; bases unmatched to any gene: 10. The DNA of the CDR3 is TGTGCCAGCAGGAAACTAGCGGGGGGCTACTCTAGCACAGATACGCAGTATTTT. Residues: CASRKLAGGYSSTDTQYF.

The sample holds many counts of this clonotype. The chain combines TRBV28 with TRBJ2-4, with D perhaps matching TRBD2 (6 bases). The CDR3 runs 17 residues. V was trimmed by 5 bases and J by 3 bases, leaving 20 bases between them. Germline V gene lookup returns CDR1 MDHEN and CDR2 SYDVKM. This CDR3 is CASSPPGRQPHKNIQYF. In DNA, the CDR3 is TGTGCCAGCAGTCCTCCCGGGAGACAGCCACACAAAAACATTCAGTACTTC.

This clonotype occurred many times. The chain combines TRBV11-3 with TRBJ2-2; 7 bases line up with TRBD1. CDR3 size: 14 residues. CDR1 and CDR2 from the germline V gene are SGHNT and YENEEA. J gave up 4 bases and V 4 bases, and 3 bases lay outside the gene matches. The chain's CDR3 is CASSYRGGTGELFF. The CDR3 nucleotides read TGTGCCAGCAGCTACAGGGGCGGCACCGGGGAGCTGTTTTTT.

V usage is TRBV27 and J usage is TRBJ2-3, with no clear D. The CDR3 contains 15 residues. Per germline, CDR1 MNHEY and CDR2 SMNVEV (reference sequence). V was pared by 0 bases and J by 6 bases, with 13 bases between. DNA of the CDR3: TGTGCCAGCAGTTTATCGTACAGCCCTGGGGATACGCAGTATTTT. Protein sequence: CASSLSYSPGDTQYF.

This clonotype was seen repeatedly, ten times or more. The chain couples TRBV7-9 to TRBJ2-7; the match to TRBD2 covers 8 bases. V dropped 5 bases and J dropped 5; count of bases not matched to a gene: 11. The CDR3 extends over 15 amino acids. CDR1 is SEHNR, CDR2 FQNEAQ, per germline (reference sequence). In DNA form, the CDR3 reads TGTGCCAGCAGCGAGGTGTCAGCGGGAGTGAACGAGCAGTACTTC. Translation: CASSEVSAGVNEQYF.

The chain joins TRBV28 to TRBJ1-2, with 7 nucleotides matching TRBD1. The ends lost 5 bases at V and 0 bases at J; junction bases unmatched: 6. The V gene's germline CDR1 is MDHEN and CDR2 SYDVKM. The CDR3 length is 15 residues. For the CDR3, the DNA is TGTGCCAGCAGTGGGCAGGGGGAAACTAACTATGGCTACACCTTC. Translation: CASSGQGETNYGYTF.

The table lists this clonotype with a few counts. This rearrangement joins TRBV4-2 to TRBJ2-1, with 10 bases identical to TRBD2. The CDR3 has 15 residues. Germline V gene data show CDR1 as LGHNA and CDR2 as YNFKEQ. The V segment lost 1 base and the J segment 8 bases; nucleotides outside the gene matches: 5. The CDR3 loop is CASSQVLAGVHEQFF. The CDR3 nucleotides read TGTGCCAGCAGCCAAGTCCTAGCGGGAGTCCATGAGCAGTTCTTC.

This rearrangement joins TRBV5-1 to TRBJ1-4; 9 nucleotides align to TRBD1. With 4 bases clipped from V and 4 bases from J, the junction kept 5 bases outside the gene matches. Germline V lookup: CDR1 SGHRS, CDR2 YFSETQ. The CDR3 is made up of 15 amino acids. CDR3 sequence reads: CASSRWTGDNEKLFF. The DNA of the CDR3 is TGCGCCAGCAGCCGATGGACAGGGGATAATGAAAAACTGTTTTTT.

The table lists this clonotype with many counts. This chain links TRBV12-3 or TRBV12-4 with TRBJ1-1; D is perhaps TRBD1 (6 bases). The ends were cut back, 5 bases at V and 1 base at J, with 11 bases in the middle. This CDR3 comprises 14 residues. Written as DNA, the CDR3 is TGTGCCAGCAGTGAGACAGGTTCGAACACTGAAGCTTTCTTT. Amino acids: CASSETGSNTEAFF.

The CDR3 spells CAWEASSYEQYF. For the CDR3, the DNA is TGTGCATGGGAGGCGAGCTCCTACGAGCAGTACTTC. The chain joins TRBV7-4 to TRBJ2-7; TRBD2 is a possible D gene (6 bases). The germline V gene encodes CDR1 SGHVT and CDR2 SQSDAQ. CDR3 length equals 12 residues.

This clonotype appeared many times. The rearrangement uses TRBV7-9 and TRBJ2-5; 10 positions match TRBD2. V was pared by 2 bases and J by 1 base, with 1 base of the junction left unmatched. The V gene's germline CDR1 is SEHNR and CDR2 FQNEAQ (reference sequence). The CDR3 consists of 15 residues. In DNA form, the CDR3 reads TGTGCCAGCAGCTTACTAGCGGGGGTCCAAGAGACCCAGTACTTC. Translation: CASSLLAGVQETQYF.